This T cell receptor (beta chain) is drawn from a study of T cells after posttransplantation cyclophosphamide. The study, taken as a whole, reports: Donor CD8+ memory clones often dominated recipient blood repertoires at later times. After PTCy, TRB diversity resembled that of CNI/methotrexate controls.

Regarding this clone: Its cognate antigen is unknown.

Some clones are missing from TCRdb's copy, which holds only in-frame ones; the method was immunoSEQ multiplex PCR. Of 20,000 to 25,000 clones in the sample, 97% are singletons; the top ten hold about 0.12%. The naive gate required viable CD3+CD4+ or CD3+CD8+ cells with CCR7+CD45RA+CD45RO-CD95-CD27+CD28+ phenotype. The CDR3 totals 14 residues. V lost 5 bases, J lost 6 bases, and 5 bases stayed unmatched. CDR1 is MNHEY and CDR2 is SMNVEV in the germline V gene (reference sequence). This sequence was found in a man aged 45 to 65 in good health, CMV-negative, and a related stem cell transplant donor. The specimen was naive CD4+ T cells sorted from PBMCs. This rearrangement joins TRBV27 to TRBJ1-2, with 11 bases matching TRBD1. CDR3 nucleotides: TGTGCCAGCAGTCCATGGACAGGGGGCAATGGCTACACCTTC. Amino acids: CASSPWTGGNGYTF.